Each of the 16 T cell receptor beta chains below was sequenced from the same sample in a study of blood T cell repertoires in COVID-19. Clones were read by immunoSEQ multiplex PCR, and TCRdb kept only the in-frame ones, dropping some. The table records 300,000 to 350,000 clones, roughly 89% of them present only once. The sample was peripheral blood. The receptors shown here come from a man aged 25 to 45 with COVID-19, enrolled during active disease.

The J gene is TRBJ1-1, the V gene TRBV5-6; 9 bases are shared with TRBD1. The germline gives CDR1 SGHDT, CDR2 YYEEEE. With 4 bases clipped from V and 0 bases from J, the junction kept 7 bases outside the gene matches. The CDR3 sequence is 16 residues long. As DNA, the CDR3 is TGTGCCAGCAGCGAAGGGACAGGGTCCATGAACACTGAAGCTTTCTTT. Protein: CASSEGTGSMNTEAFF.

Here the CDR3 reads CASSYSGTTYEQYF. DNA of the CDR3: TGTGCCAGCAGTTACTCCGGGACTACCTACGAGCAGTACTTC. The chain combines TRBV6-5 with TRBJ2-7; TRBD2 matches at 7 bases. The CDR3 contains 14 residues. Germline CDR1 MNHEY, CDR2 SVGAGI. The trim removed 0 bases at V and 2 bases at J, leaving 1 base unmatched.

J is TRBJ1-6 and V is TRBV7-2; D unclear. The CDR3 has 14 amino acids. Germline V gene data show CDR1 as SGHTA and CDR2 as FQGNSA. Trimming took 10 bases from V and 0 from J, leaving 10 bases between them. The CDR3 region is CATARVSYNSPLHF. Here the CDR3 DNA reads TGTGCCACAGCACGGGTCTCCTATAATTCACCCCTCCACTTT.

V usage is TRBV6-1 and J usage is TRBJ1-1; the D is unclear. This CDR3 is built from 16 residues. With 4 bases removed from V and 7 bases from J, the gap between germline ends came to 22 bases. The germline V gene encodes CDR1 MNHNS and CDR2 SASEGT. The CDR3 protein is CASSGRRAAWPGEAFF. Written as DNA, the CDR3 is TGTGCCAGCAGTGGTCGGCGGGCGGCTTGGCCCGGTGAAGCTTTCTTT.

The chain employs TRBV30 and TRBJ1-1; 7 nucleotides line up with TRBD1. The CDR3 consists of 13 residues. With V trimmed by 5 bases and J by 2 bases, 5 bases remained unmatched. Germline CDR1 is GTSNPN and CDR2 is SVGIG (reference sequence). Here the CDR3 DNA reads TGTGCCTGGGGGACAGACCCAAACACTGAAGCTTTCTTT. It specifies CAWGTDPNTEAFF.

The genes are TRBV2 and TRBJ1-5; D may be TRBD1 (5 bases). CDR3 length equals 12 residues. Trimming cost V 5 bases and J 5 bases, with 7 bases left between them. Per the germline V gene, CDR1 is SNHLY and CDR2 is FYNNEI. The CDR3 here is CASSRGYQPQHF. The CDR3 nucleotides read TGTGCCAGCAGTCGGGGGTATCAGCCCCAGCATTTT.

In its sample, this clone was seen once. This chain joins TRBV10-3 and TRBJ2-3; TRBD1 matches 7 bases. Trimming at V came to 4 bases and at J to 4 bases, leaving 8 bases not matched to a gene. The germline CDR1 and CDR2 sequences are ENHRY and SYGVKD. The length of the CDR3 is 15 residues. The CDR3 is CAISADRAGADTQYF. CDR3 in DNA: TGTGCCATCAGTGCTGACAGGGCGGGCGCAGATACGCAGTATTTT.

V usage is TRBV27 and J usage is TRBJ2-1, with 11 positions matching TRBD2. The CDR3 is 17 amino acids. Per the germline V gene, CDR1 is MNHEY and CDR2 is SMNVEV (reference sequence). The V segment lost 3 bases and the J segment 5 bases; nucleotides outside the gene matches: 9. The chain's CDR3 is CASSFHATSGSDNEQFF. For the CDR3, the DNA is TGTGCCAGCAGTTTTCACGCTACTAGCGGGAGTGACAATGAGCAGTTCTTC.

The chain uses TRBV7-9 and TRBJ1-4, with D perhaps TRBD1 (6 bases). The CDR3 sequence is 17 residues long. Germline V gene lookup returns CDR1 SEHNR and CDR2 FQNEAQ (reference sequence). Trimming cost V 4 bases and J 4 bases, with 19 bases left between them. The CDR3 DNA reads as TGTGCCAGCAGCTCAAAGGGGTGGACAGACTATAATGAAAAACTGTTTTTT. It encodes CASSSKGWTDYNEKLFF.

The chain employs TRBV19 and TRBJ1-2; 7 bases are shared with TRBD1. V lost 5 bases, J lost 4 bases, and 4 bases stayed unmatched. The CDR3 runs to 13 residues. CDR1 and CDR2 (germline): LNHDA, SQIVND (reference sequence). This CDR3 is CASSPTGTYGYTF. In DNA, the CDR3 is TGTGCCAGTAGTCCGACAGGGACCTATGGCTACACCTTC. The variable domain in full, with the rest retrieved from reference TRBV19 and TRBJ1-2, is DGGITQSPKYLFRKEGQNVTLSCEQNLNHDAMYWYRQDPGQGLRLIYYSQIVNDFQKGDIAEGYSVSREKKESFPLTVTSAQKNPTAFYLCASSPTGTYGYTFGSGTRLTVV.

The V gene is TRBV30, the J gene TRBJ1-2, with D unresolved. V lost 1 base to trimming and J lost 5 bases, with 8 bases between them. The CDR3 contains 12 residues. The germline V gene encodes CDR1 GTSNPN and CDR2 SVGIG (reference sequence). CDR3: CAWSGTGYGYTF. CDR3 DNA sequence: TGTGCCTGGAGTGGGACGGGATATGGCTACACCTTC.

The chain joins TRBV21-1 to TRBJ2-7; the DNA was not compared with TRBD1, the D call given in the table. TRBV21-1 is a recognized pseudogene. This CDR3 is built from 18 residues. CDR3 residues: CASSKSALMTGAVYEQYF. The CDR3 nucleotides are TGTGCCAGCAGCAAATCGGCACTAATGACAGGGGCGGTCTACGAGCAGTACTTC.

The V gene is TRBV7-9, the J gene TRBJ1-2, with D maybe TRBD1 (5 bases). The CDR3 loop spans 15 amino acids. Per the germline V gene, CDR1 is SEHNR and CDR2 is FQNEAQ (reference sequence). V was clipped by 10 bases and J by 3 bases, with 21 bases between them. CDR3 in amino acids: CAIKAGRVLDYGYTF. In DNA, the CDR3 is TGTGCCATTAAGGCAGGGAGGGTCTTGGACTATGGCTACACCTTC. Combining the CDR3 with reference TRBV7-9 and TRBJ1-2 gives the whole variable domain DTGVSQNPRHKITKRGQNVTFRCDPISEHNRLYWYRQTLGQGPEFLTYFQNEAQLEKSRLLSDRFSAERPKGSFSTLEIQRTEQGDSAMYLCAIKAGRVLDYGYTFGSGTRLTVV.

This clone has only a few counts. The chain employs TRBV28 and TRBJ1-2, with a tentative D call TRBD1 (6 bases). Trimming cost V 6 bases and J 6 bases, with 14 bases left between them. The CDR3 consists of 13 residues. Germline V gene lookup returns CDR1 MDHEN and CDR2 SYDVKM. The CDR3 spells CASSRQEPHGYTF. CDR3 nucleotide sequence: TGTGCCAGCAGCCGACAGGAGCCGCATGGCTACACCTTC.

The chain carries TRBV7-3 and TRBJ2-1; 13 positions agree with TRBD2. CDR1 is SGHTA, CDR2 FQGTGA, per germline. J was trimmed by 4 bases and V by 2 bases; bases with no gene match: 2. The CDR3 loop spans 16 amino acids. CDR3 nucleotides: TGTGCCAGCAGCTTACCGACTAGCGGGGGGTACAATGAGCAGTTCTTC. Translating gives CASSLPTSGGYNEQFF.

This chain connects TRBV9 to TRBJ1-5; 7 bases map to TRBD1. The CDR3 loop spans 15 amino acids. Unmatched junction bases numbered 4, after V lost 2 bases and J lost 2 bases. CDR1 and CDR2 (germline): SGDLS, YYNGEE. The CDR3 sequence is CASSVGGQGNQPQHF. The CDR3 bases are TGTGCCAGCAGCGTGGGAGGACAGGGCAATCAGCCCCAGCATTTT.